Each of the 13 T cell receptor beta chains below was sequenced from the same sample in a study of early stage breast cancer tumors. Sequencing used immunoSEQ multiplex PCR; TCRdb keeps in-frame clones, though not all of them. The data contain 7,000 to 9,500 clones, roughly two thirds of them singletons. Sample: normal breast tissue next to the tumor. The receptors were gathered from a person in their sixties with breast cancer.

The rearrangement uses TRBV4-1 and TRBJ1-2; tentatively, D is TRBD1 (6 bases). There are 18 residues in the CDR3. V shed 0 bases and J shed 2 bases, with 19 bases lying between them. Per germline, CDR1 MGHRA and CDR2 YSYEKL. CDR3 amino acids: CASSQEARGQGGNYGYTF. DNA for the CDR3: TGCGCCAGCAGCCAAGAGGCCCGGGGGCAGGGAGGGAACTATGGCTACACCTTC.

The chain combines TRBV19 with TRBJ2-1; TRBD1 matches at 7 bases. After removal of 9 bases from V and 1 base from J, the junction contained 6 bases not matched to a gene. This CDR3 has 14 amino acids. Germline V gene sequence: CDR1 LNHDA, CDR2 SQIVND (reference sequence). The CDR3 bases are TGTGCCAGCGAAACAGGGGCTTCCTACAATGAGCAGTTCTTC. Amino acids: CASETGASYNEQFF.

The CDR3 here is CAWSTRSGTGGREQYF. In nucleotides, the CDR3 is TGTGCCTGGAGTACTCGATCCGGGACAGGGGGCCGGGAGCAGTACTTC. The chain couples TRBV30 to TRBJ2-7; 12 bases fit TRBD1. In germline, CDR1 is GTSNPN, CDR2 SVGIG (reference sequence). The CDR3 is 16 residues long. J gave up 7 bases and V 2 bases, and 12 bases lay outside the gene matches.

The rearrangement joins TRBV30 to TRBJ2-7, with D possibly being TRBD2 (5 bases). Germline values: CDR1 GTSNPN, CDR2 SVGIG (reference sequence). The CDR3 has 12 amino acids. V was pared by 4 bases and J by 3 bases, with 10 bases between. The CDR3 region has the DNA TGTGCCTGGAAAGCGGACGGCTACGAGCAGTACTTC. As protein: CAWKADGYEQYF. The full variable domain, completed using reference TRBV30 and TRBJ2-7, is SQTIHQWPATLVQPVGSPLSLECTVEGTSNPNLYWYRQAAGRGLQLLFYSVGIGQISSEVPQNLSASRPQDRQFILSSKKLLLSDSGFYLCAWKADGYEQYFGPGTRLTVT.

The rearrangement joins TRBV19 to TRBJ2-7; 8 bases agree with TRBD1. The CDR3 consists of 15 residues. V dropped 5 bases and J dropped 7; count of bases not matched to a gene: 13. Germline V gene lookup returns CDR1 LNHDA and CDR2 SQIVND (reference sequence). In nucleotides, the CDR3 is TGTGCCAGTAGTCCGACCGGGACAGGCGTAAAGGAGCAGTACTTC. Protein: CASSPTGTGVKEQYF.

V gene TRBV27 combines with J gene TRBJ2-3; 7 bases line up with TRBD2. Losses at the gene ends were 3 bases for V and 6 bases for J; bases not matched to a gene: 6. The V gene's germline CDR1 is MNHEY and CDR2 SMNVEV (reference sequence). CDR3 size: 14 residues. CDR3 region: CASSFTGRSDTQYF. As DNA, the CDR3 is TGTGCCAGCAGTTTTACCGGGAGGTCGGATACGCAGTATTTT.

This clone has only one observation. This chain links TRBV30 with TRBJ1-4, with a possible D match to TRBD1 (5 bases). Trimming left V 6 bases short and J 4 bases short, with 15 bases between. Germline lookup yields CDR1 GTSNPN and CDR2 SVGIG (reference sequence). The CDR3 runs to 14 residues. The CDR3 DNA is TGTGCCTGTCGTCAGGGCTCTAATAATGAAAAACTGTTTTTT. This encodes CACRQGSNNEKLFF.

The J gene is TRBJ2-1, the V gene TRBV27; 9 bases align to TRBD2. The CDR3 consists of 14 residues. Germline CDR1 is MNHEY and CDR2 is SMNVEV (reference sequence). Unmatched junction bases numbered 4, after V lost 8 bases and J lost 2 bases. CDR3 coding DNA: TGTGCCAGCTTTAGCGGGAGTACCTACAATGAGCAGTTCTTC. It yields the protein CASFSGSTYNEQFF.

The chain is built from TRBV18 and TRBJ2-5; D is possibly TRBD1 (6 bases). This CDR3 is built from 16 residues. V lost 5 bases, J lost 2 bases, and 18 bases lay in between. Germline V lookup: CDR1 KGHSH, CDR2 LQKENI. CDR3 DNA: TGTGCCAGCTCAGCCTCCGGGACAAGGACACAAGAGACCCAGTACTTC. This encodes CASSASGTRTQETQYF.

The rearrangement joins TRBV14 to TRBJ2-3; the match to TRBD1 covers 8 bases. Germline values: CDR1 SGHDN, CDR2 FVKESK. V shed 0 bases and J 5 bases; nucleotides not matched to a gene: 13. The CDR3 consists of 18 residues. The CDR3 reads CASSQERGRGQNGDTQYF. As DNA, the CDR3 is TGTGCCAGCAGCCAAGAAAGGGGCAGGGGGCAAAATGGAGATACGCAGTATTTT.

V and J are TRBV7-6 and TRBJ2-2, with 7 positions matching TRBD2. The length of the CDR3 is 17 residues. After removal of 1 base from V and 4 bases from J, the junction contained 9 bases not matched to a gene. The germline V gene has CDR1 SGHVS and CDR2 FNYEAQ. For the CDR3, the DNA is TGTGCCAGCAGCTTAGTCGGGGGAGGGCCCGGCACCGGGGAGCTGTTTTTT. Translated, it gives CASSLVGGGPGTGELFF.

The genes are TRBV4-3 and TRBJ1-1, with D maybe TRBD1 (6 bases). The V and J ends lost 6 bases and 0 bases respectively, with 11 bases between them. The CDR3 spans 14 residues. In germline, CDR1 is LGHNA, CDR2 YSLEER. The CDR3 DNA is TGCGCCAGCAGAACGGACAGACTGAACACTGAAGCTTTCTTT. Encoded protein: CASRTDRLNTEAFF.

The J gene is TRBJ2-1, the V gene TRBV30; 9 bases are a match to TRBD2. The CDR3 has 14 amino acids. V trimming: 5 bases; J trimming: 6 bases; junction bases outside the gene matches: 8. The germline gives CDR1 GTSNPN, CDR2 SVGIG (reference sequence). The CDR3 loop is CAWGLAGRINEQFF. The DNA of the CDR3 is TGTGCCTGGGGTCTAGCGGGAAGAATCAATGAGCAGTTCTTC.